These T cell receptor beta chains were read from a single sample in a study of blood T cell repertoires in COVID-19. This table comes from immunoSEQ multiplex PCR, and its TCRdb copy is limited to in-frame clones, with some not included. Among about 78,000 clones listed, 90% were seen once. The sample consisted of peripheral blood. The receptors shown here come from a woman older than 75 with active or convalescent COVID-19. Each CDR3 is given with its conserved first and last residue. D genes are given only for firm matches. The size of a clone is reported for some rows only, either as once, few or many, or as a class for expanded clones.

D: .; length: 13; size: .; J: TRBJ2-5; V: TRBV7-9; DNA: TGTGCCAGCGCGGGCAGGGGCTTAGAGACCCAGTACTTC; CDR3: CASAGRGLETQYF
D: .; length: 15; size: .; J: TRBJ2-1; V: TRBV24-1; DNA: TGTGCCACCAGTGAAAACGGGATTTTGTACAATGAGCAGTTCTTC; CDR3: CATSENGILYNEQFF
D: .; length: 14; size: few; J: TRBJ2-5; V: TRBV5-1; DNA: TGCGCCAGCAGCTCGCGCAGGGGGGAAGAGACCCAGTACTTC; CDR3: CASSSRRGEETQYF
D: .; length: 13; size: .; J: TRBJ1-1; V: TRBV29-1; DNA: TGCAGCGGACTCAGGGGAAGATCGACTGAAGCTTTCTTT; CDR3: CSGLRGRSTEAFF
D: .; length: 19; size: .; J: TRBJ1-1; V: TRBV28; DNA: TGTGCCAGCAGGTATATTCAGGGTTCGGGCCCAAGGGTCAACACTGAAGCTTTCTTT; CDR3: CASRYIQGSGPRVNTEAFF
D: .; length: 16; size: .; J: TRBJ2-6; V: TRBV18; DNA: TGTGCCAGCTCACCACCGGCCAGGGTCGGGGCCAACGTCCTGACTTTC; CDR3: CASSPPARVGANVLTF
D: TRBD1; length: 13; size: .; J: TRBJ1-1; V: TRBV9; DNA: TGTGCCAGCAGTTATACAGGGGTGACTGAAGCTTTCTTT; CDR3: CASSYTGVTEAFF
D: .; length: 15; size: .; J: TRBJ2-7; V: TRBV9; DNA: TGTGCCAGCAGCGTTAGAGCGGAGAGCTCCTACGAGCAGTACTTC; CDR3: CASSVRAESSYEQYF
D: .; length: 13; size: .; J: TRBJ1-4; V: TRBV14; DNA: TGTGCCAGCAGCCAAGAGGTAGATGAAAAACTGTTTTTT; CDR3: CASSQEVDEKLFF
D: TRBD1; length: 15; size: once; J: TRBJ1-6; V: TRBV28; DNA: TGTGCCAGCGGCTCAATCGGGACAGGGGAATCACCCCTCCACTTT; CDR3: CASGSIGTGESPLHF
D: .; length: 12; size: .; J: TRBJ2-5; V: TRBV29-1; DNA: TGCAGCGCCCTACAGAAAAGGGAGACCCAGTACTTC; CDR3: CSALQKRETQYF
D: TRBD1; length: 15; size: .; J: TRBJ1-2; V: TRBV27; DNA: TGTGCCAGCAGATTATCAGGGGGGGGTAACTATGGCTACACCTTC; CDR3: CASRLSGGGNYGYTF
D: TRBD2; length: 14; size: .; J: TRBJ2-1; V: TRBV28; DNA: TGTGCCAGCAGACTAGCGGGAGGGCCTGATGAGCAGTTCTTC; CDR3: CASRLAGGPDEQFF
D: .; length: 16; size: .; J: TRBJ1-5; V: TRBV18; DNA: TGTGCCAGCTCACCATTTTCGGGACATAGCAATCAGCCCCAGCATTTT; CDR3: CASSPFSGHSNQPQHF
D: .; length: 13; size: .; J: TRBJ2-7; V: TRBV2; DNA: TGTGCCAGCAGCGCCCAGCGGTCCTACGAGCAGTACTTC; CDR3: CASSAQRSYEQYF
D: .; length: 11; size: .; J: TRBJ2-1; V: TRBV6-5; DNA: TGTGCCAGCTTCTCCTTCAATGAGCAGTTCTTC; CDR3: CASFSFNEQFF
D: TRBD1; length: 16; size: .; J: TRBJ2-3; V: TRBV7-2; DNA: TGTGCCAGCAGCTCCGCAATGACAGGGGTTGGAGATACGCAGTATTTT; CDR3: CASSSAMTGVGDTQYF
D: .; length: 15; size: .; J: TRBJ2-4; V: TRBV28; DNA: TGTGCCAGCAGCCTACCGGGGGTGTTGGGGAACATTCAGTACTTC; CDR3: CASSLPGVLGNIQYF
D: .; length: 14; size: once; J: TRBJ1-1; V: TRBV27; DNA: TGTGCCAGCATCCCAGGGGCAGCCGGAAAAGAAGCTTTCTTT; CDR3: CASIPGAAGKEAFF
D: .; length: 16; size: once; J: TRBJ2-4; V: TRBV19; DNA: TGTGCCAGTAGTATGGGCCCGACAGGAGGACAAAACATTCAGTACTTC; CDR3: CASSMGPTGGQNIQYF
D: TRBD1; length: 14; size: few; J: TRBJ2-7; V: TRBV6-6; DNA: TGTGCCAGCAGTTACGATGGGACAGACTACGAGCAGTACTTC; CDR3: CASSYDGTDYEQYF
D: TRBD2; length: 17; size: .; J: TRBJ2-5; V: TRBV9; DNA: TGTGCCAGCAGCGCCGGACTAGCGGGAGGATCCCAAGAGACCCAGTACTTC; CDR3: CASSAGLAGGSQETQYF
D: TRBD1; length: 14; size: .; J: TRBJ1-2; V: TRBV12-5; DNA: TGTGCTAGTGGTTGGGACAGGAAGGGGGCCGGCTACACCTTC; CDR3: CASGWDRKGAGYTF
D: .; length: 14; size: once; J: TRBJ2-7; V: TRBV5-6; DNA: TGTGCCAGCAGCCAAGGGGCCCGGCGTAACGAGCAGTACTTC; CDR3: CASSQGARRNEQYF
D: TRBD2; length: 17; size: .; J: TRBJ2-1; V: TRBV7-2; DNA: TGTGCCAGCAGCTTAATGACTAGCGGGAGTAATGGTTTGAAGCAGTTCTTC; CDR3: CASSLMTSGSNGLKQFF
D: .; length: 14; size: .; J: TRBJ1-3; V: TRBV27; DNA: TGTGCCAGCACTCATGACAACTCTGGAAACACCATATATTTT; CDR3: CASTHDNSGNTIYF
D: TRBD1; length: 14; size: once; J: TRBJ1-5; V: TRBV28; DNA: TGTGCCAGCAGTTATGACAGGGAGAATCAGCCCCAGCATTTT; CDR3: CASSYDRENQPQHF
D: TRBD2; length: 20; size: .; J: TRBJ2-4; V: TRBV2; DNA: TGTGCCAGCAGTGAAAGGTCAGGACTAGCGGGATTCCCAGCCAAAAACATTCAGTACTTC; CDR3: CASSERSGLAGFPAKNIQYF
D: TRBD1; length: 13; size: .; J: TRBJ1-1; V: TRBV5-1; DNA: TGCGCCAGCAGCTCAGGGACAGCCACTGAAGCTTTCTTT; CDR3: CASSSGTATEAFF
D: .; length: 16; size: .; J: TRBJ2-7; V: TRBV29-1; DNA: TGCAGCGTTGCGTCCCCTGGGCAGGGGAGGGCCTACGAGCAGTACTTC; CDR3: CSVASPGQGRAYEQYF
D: .; length: 13; size: .; J: TRBJ1-5; V: TRBV30; DNA: TGTGCCTGGAGTCCAGGCCTTGATCAGCCCCAGCATTTT; CDR3: CAWSPGLDQPQHF
D: TRBD2; length: 14; size: .; J: TRBJ2-5; V: TRBV6-5; DNA: TGTGCCAGCAGTTACTCAGGAGCGGGAGGTACCCCATACTTC; CDR3: CASSYSGAGGTPYF
D: .; length: 13; size: .; J: TRBJ1-2; V: TRBV14; DNA: TGTGCCAGCACTAAGGGGATCAACTATGGCTACACCTTC; CDR3: CASTKGINYGYTF
D: .; length: 14; size: .; J: TRBJ2-5; V: TRBV18; DNA: TGTGCCAGCTCACCGGGGAGTAGCCAAGAGACCCAGTACTTC; CDR3: CASSPGSSQETQYF
D: .; length: 19; size: .; J: TRBJ1-5; V: TRBV6-1; DNA: TGTGCCAGCAGTGAAGCTATACCATCCAGCGCAAATAGCAATCAGCCCCAGCATTTT; CDR3: CASSEAIPSSANSNQPQHF
D: TRBD1; length: 14; size: .; J: TRBJ2-7; V: TRBV9; DNA: TGTGCCAGCAGCGTAGGACAGGGAAACTACGAGCAGTACTTC; CDR3: CASSVGQGNYEQYF
D: .; length: 15; size: .; J: TRBJ1-1; V: TRBV27; DNA: TGTGCCAGCAGTTTGTCCCGGCCCCGGGGGACTGAAGCTTTCTTT; CDR3: CASSLSRPRGTEAFF
D: TRBD2; length: 16; size: .; J: TRBJ2-3; V: TRBV7-2; DNA: TGTGCCAGCAGCTTATTGACTAGCCAAAGCACAGATACGCAGTATTTT; CDR3: CASSLLTSQSTDTQYF
D: .; length: 19; size: .; J: TRBJ1-1; V: TRBV6-2/TRBV6-3; DNA: TGTGCCAGCAGTTACCGGAAGGAGGGATCTTTCTTCATGAACACTGAAGCTTTCTTT; CDR3: CASSYRKEGSFFMNTEAFF
D: TRBD2; length: 16; size: .; J: TRBJ2-1; V: TRBV5-6; DNA: TGTGCCAGCAGCTTGACTAGCGGGAACTTGAACAATGAGCAGTTCTTC; CDR3: CASSLTSGNLNNEQFF
D: TRBD1; length: 11; size: once; J: TRBJ2-1; V: TRBV2; DNA: TGTGCCAGGGACAGGGACGATGAGCAGTTCTTC; CDR3: CARDRDDEQFF
D: .; length: 14; size: .; J: TRBJ2-2; V: TRBV19; DNA: TGTGCCAGTAGTATTGCGGGACAGTTCGGGGAGCTGTTTTTT; CDR3: CASSIAGQFGELFF
D: .; length: 16; size: .; J: TRBJ2-6; V: TRBV5-1; DNA: TGCGCCAGCAGCTTGGGTTTGTCCACTGGGGCCAACGTCCTGACTTTC; CDR3: CASSLGLSTGANVLTF
D: TRBD2; length: 18; size: .; J: TRBJ2-3; V: TRBV24-1; DNA: TGTGCCACCAGTGATACGACCGGGACTAGCGGGTCCACAGATACGCAGTATTTT; CDR3: CATSDTTGTSGSTDTQYF
D: .; length: 16; size: .; J: TRBJ2-1; V: TRBV9; DNA: TGTGCCAGCAGCCCCCAGGGCCTAGCGTCCTACAATGAGCAGTTCTTC; CDR3: CASSPQGLASYNEQFF
D: .; length: 15; size: .; J: TRBJ1-1; V: TRBV28; DNA: TGTGCCAGCAGTTTATCAGGGATACGTAACACTGAAGCTTTCTTT; CDR3: CASSLSGIRNTEAFF
D: .; length: 13; size: .; J: TRBJ1-6; V: TRBV27; DNA: TGTGCCAGCAGGACGCCGGGAGCAAATCCCCTCCACTTT; CDR3: CASRTPGANPLHF
D: .; length: 15; size: .; J: TRBJ1-2; V: TRBV28; DNA: TGTGCCAGCTTATCAGGAGGGCGTTCTAACTATGGCTACACCTTC; CDR3: CASLSGGRSNYGYTF
D: TRBD1; length: 17; size: .; J: TRBJ2-3; V: TRBV3-1/TRBV3-2; DNA: TGTGCCAGCAGCCCGCCTCGAGGGACAGCCAATGCGGATACGCAGTATTTT; CDR3: CASSPPRGTANADTQYF
D: TRBD1; length: 19; size: .; J: TRBJ1-4; V: TRBV30; DNA: TGTGCCTGGAGAGGACTCCGGGACAGGGGGTCCGCAACTAATGAAAAACTGTTTTTT; CDR3: CAWRGLRDRGSATNEKLFF
D: .; length: 15; size: .; J: TRBJ2-7; V: TRBV2; DNA: TGTGCCAGCAGTGAGTTTGCGGGATTCGACTACGAGCAGTACTTC; CDR3: CASSEFAGFDYEQYF
D: TRBD2; length: 14; size: once; J: TRBJ2-5; V: TRBV28; DNA: TGTGCCAGCAGACTTCTAGCGGCCCAAGAGACCCAGTACTTC; CDR3: CASRLLAAQETQYF
D: .; length: 12; size: .; J: TRBJ2-2; V: TRBV6-5; DNA: TGTGCCAGCAGTTACGAGAAAGGGGAGCTGTTTTTT; CDR3: CASSYEKGELFF
D: TRBD1; length: 16; size: .; J: TRBJ1-5; V: TRBV18; DNA: TGTGCCAGCTCACCTGGGACAGGCGACAGCAATCAGCCCCAGCATTTT; CDR3: CASSPGTGDSNQPQHF
D: TRBD2; length: 14; size: once; J: TRBJ2-5; V: TRBV27; DNA: TGTGCCAGCAGTCCTCGGGGGGGATTAAAGACCCAGTACTTC; CDR3: CASSPRGGLKTQYF
D: TRBD2; length: 14; size: few; J: TRBJ2-3; V: TRBV28; DNA: TGTGCCAGCAGTGCTAGCGGGGGCCTAGATACGCAGTATTTT; CDR3: CASSASGGLDTQYF
D: TRBD2; length: 16; size: .; J: TRBJ2-1; V: TRBV7-8; DNA: TGTGCCAGCAGCTCCCAAAGTGCACTAGCGGGAGATGAGCAGTTCTTC; CDR3: CASSSQSALAGDEQFF